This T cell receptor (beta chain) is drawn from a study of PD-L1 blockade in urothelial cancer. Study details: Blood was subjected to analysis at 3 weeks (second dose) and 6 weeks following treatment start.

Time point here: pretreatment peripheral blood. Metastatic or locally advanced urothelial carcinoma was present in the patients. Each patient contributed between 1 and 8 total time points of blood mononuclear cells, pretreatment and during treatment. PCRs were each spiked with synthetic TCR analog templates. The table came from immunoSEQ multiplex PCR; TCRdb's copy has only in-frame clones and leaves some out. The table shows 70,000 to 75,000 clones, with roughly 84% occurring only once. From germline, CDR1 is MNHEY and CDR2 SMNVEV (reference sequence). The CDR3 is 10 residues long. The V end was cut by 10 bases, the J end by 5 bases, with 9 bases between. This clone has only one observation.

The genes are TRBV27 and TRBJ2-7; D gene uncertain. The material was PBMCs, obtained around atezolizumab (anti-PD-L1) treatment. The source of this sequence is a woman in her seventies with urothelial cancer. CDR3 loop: CATGSHEQYF. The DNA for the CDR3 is TGTGCCACCGGTTCTCACGAGCAGTACTTC.